These 23 T cell receptor beta chains originate from one sample sequenced in a study of OX40 agonist ivuxolimab in advanced cancers. Method: immunoSEQ multiplex PCR; TCRdb's copy keeps in-frame clones and lacks some. The sample consists of more than 60,000 clones, almost 95% of them appearing once. The sequencing here drew on CD4+ or CD8+ T cells sorted from blood, taken in a trial of the OX40 agonist ivuxolimab. The receptors stem from an adult with an advanced solid tumor such as melanoma, head and neck, liver or kidney cancer.

V and J are TRBV7-2 and TRBJ2-1; D gene uncertain. CDR1 and CDR2 from the germline V gene are SGHTA and FQGNSA. This CDR3 comprises 14 residues. V dropped 1 base and J dropped 4 bases, with 8 bases sitting between them. DNA of the CDR3: TGTGCCAGCAGCTTAGGGCTCCCTTACAATGAGCAGTTCTTC. This encodes CASSLGLPYNEQFF.

The V and J genes are TRBV6-1 and TRBJ2-7, with D tentatively TRBD1 or TRBD2 (6 bases each). V lost 4 bases to trimming and J lost 2 bases, with 12 bases between them. Germline V gene sequence: CDR1 MNHNS, CDR2 SASEGT. CDR3 size: 14 residues. CDR3 residues: CASSARGETYEQYF. DNA of the CDR3: TGTGCCAGCAGTGCTAGGGGGGAAACCTACGAGCAGTACTTC.

Only one count was recorded for this clone. Germline is not matched at one junction end, which may reflect a read error. The rearrangement uses TRBV7-7 and TRBJ2-7; D is uncertain. The CDR3 runs 13 residues. From germline, CDR1 is SSHAT and CDR2 FNYEAQ (reference sequence). The CDR3 loop reads CASSLGPSYEQYF. The CDR3 DNA follows: TGTGCTAGCAGCCTAGGGCCTTCCTACGAGCAGTACTTC.

The chain couples TRBV4-1 to TRBJ2-7; TRBD2 aligns across 9 bases. Trimming took 0 bases from V and 1 from J; bases not matched to a gene: 4. The CDR3 covers 16 residues. Germline CDR1 MGHRA, CDR2 YSYEKL. CDR3 loop: CASSQDGAGGSYEQYF. The CDR3 region has the DNA TGCGCCAGCAGCCAAGACGGGGCGGGAGGGTCCTACGAGCAGTACTTC.

The chain employs TRBV10-3 and TRBJ2-3; the D gene is possibly TRBD2 (5 bases). Deletions cut 6 bases from V and 4 bases from J, with 11 bases between. Germline CDR1 and CDR2: ENHRY and SYGVKD. This CDR3 is built from 13 residues. The CDR3 protein is CAISSGFSDTQYF. The CDR3 DNA sequence: TGTGCCATCAGCTCGGGGTTTTCAGATACGCAGTATTTT.

CDR3 loop: CASSTDRAYEQYF. DNA of the CDR3: TGTGCCAGCAGTACGGACAGAGCCTACGAGCAGTACTTC. This rearrangement joins TRBV27 to TRBJ2-7, with D possibly TRBD1 on 6 matching bases. Germline V gives CDR1 MNHEY, CDR2 SMNVEV (reference sequence). The CDR3 has 13 residues. Trimming took 5 bases from V and 2 from J, leaving 10 bases between them.

The V and J genes are TRBV28 and TRBJ1-3; D gene ambiguous. Germline assignment: CDR1 MDHEN and CDR2 SYDVKM. Between the trimmed V and J ends, which lost 3 bases and 8 bases, there was a span of 14 bases. This CDR3 contains 14 residues. CDR3 sequence reads: CASSFASNEDTIYF. CDR3 in DNA: TGTGCCAGCAGTTTCGCCAGTAATGAAGACACCATATATTTT.

The rearrangement links TRBV19 to TRBJ2-3, with 9 bases fitting TRBD2. The ends lost 5 bases at V and 4 bases at J; junction bases unmatched: 7. Per the germline V gene, CDR1 is LNHDA and CDR2 is SQIVND (reference sequence). The CDR3 runs to 15 residues. This CDR3 reads CASSELAGRADTQYF. The CDR3 DNA follows: TGTGCCAGTAGTGAGCTAGCGGGGAGGGCAGATACGCAGTATTTT.

Note on this clone: An end of the junction differs from the germline gene, which may be a read error. This sequence joins TRBV29-1 and TRBJ2-1; 8 nucleotides agree with TRBD1. The CDR3 length is 18 residues. From germline, CDR1 is SQVTM and CDR2 ANQGSEA. The CDR3 loop is CSVDSPGLDRGSYNGQFF. In DNA form, the CDR3 reads TGCAGCGTTGATTCCCCAGGTTTAGACAGGGGATCCTACAATGGGCAGTTCTTC.

The chain employs TRBV30 and TRBJ2-7; D is perhaps TRBD1 or TRBD2 (6 bases each). Germline lookup yields CDR1 GTSNPN and CDR2 SVGIG (reference sequence). The CDR3 extends over 12 amino acids. Trimming took off 2 bases at V and 4 bases at J, with 9 bases between the two ends. Written as DNA, the CDR3 is TGTGCCTGGAGTATAGGGGGGTACGAGCAGTACTTC. Amino acid sequence: CAWSIGGYEQYF.

The V call is TRBV18, the J call TRBJ1-1, with 8 bases matching TRBD1. The CDR3 covers 18 residues. The germline V gene has CDR1 KGHSH and CDR2 LQKENI. V dropped 4 bases and J dropped 0; count of bases not matched to a gene: 13. The CDR3 protein is CASSQGQVITSMNTEAFF. The DNA for the CDR3 is TGTGCCAGCTCACAGGGACAGGTGATAACATCAATGAACACTGAAGCTTTCTTT.

V gene TRBV27 combines with J gene TRBJ2-7; D may be TRBD1 (6 bases). V lost 4 bases, J lost 6 bases, and 16 bases lay in between. CDR1 and CDR2 (germline): MNHEY, SMNVEV (reference sequence). The CDR3 is 14 residues long. CDR3 DNA: TGTGCCAGCAGTTATGGGGGCGCGGTTGCCGAGCAGTACTTC. The encoded protein is CASSYGGAVAEQYF.

This sequence joins TRBV6-1 and TRBJ1-5, with a weak D call TRBD1 (5 bases). The CDR3 sequence is 15 residues long. Between the trimmed V and J ends, which lost 5 bases and 0 bases, there was a span of 11 bases. From germline, CDR1 is MNHNS and CDR2 SASEGT. Here the CDR3 DNA reads TGTGCCAGCAGTTTAAGCAGGGTTAGCAATCAGCCCCAGCATTTT. It is translated as CASSLSRVSNQPQHF.

The chain uses TRBV28 and TRBJ2-1; 7 bases are shared with TRBD1. The germline gives CDR1 MDHEN, CDR2 SYDVKM. Trimming removed 8 bases from V and 5 bases from J; junction bases left unmatched: 9. This CDR3 spans 14 amino acids. Here the CDR3 reads CASGQRGLHNEQFF. DNA for the CDR3: TGTGCCAGCGGGCAGAGGGGGCTCCACAATGAGCAGTTCTTC.

V is TRBV19 and J is TRBJ1-1, with D perhaps TRBD1 (5 bases). CDR1 and CDR2 (germline): LNHDA, SQIVND (reference sequence). The CDR3 consists of 12 residues. V lost 3 bases, J lost 13 bases, and 15 bases lay in between. DNA of the CDR3: TGTGCCAGTAGTATTGGGCACTCCGGGGGTTTCTTT. This encodes CASSIGHSGGFF. Looking up the rest from reference TRBV19 and TRBJ1-1 gives the full variable domain: DGGITQSPKYLFRKEGQNVTLSCEQNLNHDAMYWYRQDPGQGLRLIYYSQIVNDFQKGDIAEGYSVSREKKESFPLTVTSAQKNPTAFYLCASSIGHSGGFFGQGTRLTVV.

The chain recombines TRBV11-2 with TRBJ1-1; TRBD1 matches at 8 bases. The CDR3 consists of 11 residues. V trimming: 8 bases; J trimming: 7 bases; junction bases outside the gene matches: 3. Germline V gene lookup returns CDR1 SGHAT and CDR2 FQNNGV. For the CDR3, the DNA is TGTGCCAGCCTCAGGGGGCTTGAAGCTTTCTTT. The encoded protein is CASLRGLEAFF. Looking up the rest from reference TRBV11-2 and TRBJ1-1 gives the full variable domain: EAGVAQSPRYKIIEKRQSVAFWCNPISGHATLYWYQQILGQGPKLLIQFQNNGVVDDSQLPKDRFSAERLKGVDSTLKIQPAKLEDSAVYLCASLRGLEAFFGQGTRLTVV.

This rearrangement joins TRBV29-1 to TRBJ1-1; the match to TRBD1 covers 8 bases. V shed 1 base and J 1 base; nucleotides not matched to a gene: 2. This CDR3 contains 14 residues. CDR1 is SQVTM, CDR2 ANQGSEA, per germline. The CDR3 bases are TGCAGCGTTGAAGGGACAGGGTGGAACACTGAAGCTTTCTTT. As protein: CSVEGTGWNTEAFF.

J is TRBJ2-3 and V is TRBV9, with 7 bases fitting TRBD2. Trimming removed 3 bases from V and 0 bases from J; junction bases left unmatched: 7. The CDR3 length is 16 residues. In germline, CDR1 is SGDLS, CDR2 YYNGEE. DNA of the CDR3: TGTGCCAGCAGCGCGGAACTAGCGTCTAGCACAGATACGCAGTATTTT. Amino acid sequence: CASSAELASSTDTQYF.

The chain recombines TRBV9 with TRBJ1-1; the D gene is possibly TRBD1 (5 bases). Germline-derived CDR1 and CDR2 are SGDLS and YYNGEE. V was shortened by 1 base and J by 1 base, with 8 bases between the two germline ends. The CDR3 has 14 residues. DNA for the CDR3: TGTGCCAGCAGCGTAACCGGGACGAACACTGAAGCTTTCTTT. This gives the protein CASSVTGTNTEAFF.

The rearrangement joins TRBV4-3 to TRBJ2-7; D remains ambiguous. V gave up 0 bases and J gave up 3 bases, with 6 bases separating them. CDR1 and CDR2 (germline): LGHNA, YSLEER. The CDR3 loop spans 13 amino acids. CDR3 sequence: CASSQDIVYEQYF. CDR3 nucleotide sequence: TGCGCCAGCAGCCAAGATATCGTCTACGAGCAGTACTTC.

The chain has TRBV4-3 and TRBJ1-1; D is unresolved. The CDR3 length is 15 residues. With 1 base removed from V and 1 base from J, the gap between germline ends came to 10 bases. The germline CDR1 and CDR2 sequences are LGHNA and YSLEER. The CDR3 region is CASSQVMGKNTEAFF. CDR3 nucleotide sequence: TGCGCCAGCAGCCAAGTGATGGGCAAGAACACTGAAGCTTTCTTT.

V is TRBV7-9 and J is TRBJ2-5, with 7 bases identical to TRBD1. Trimming took 4 bases from V and 3 from J; bases not matched to a gene: 5. The CDR3 sequence is 14 residues long. Germline V gene data show CDR1 as SEHNR and CDR2 as FQNEAQ (reference sequence). The CDR3 here is CASSSHTGEETQYF. CDR3 coding DNA: TGTGCCAGCAGCTCCCATACAGGGGAAGAGACCCAGTACTTC.

The chain uses TRBV6-5 and TRBJ1-5, with a possible D match to TRBD1 (5 bases). The V gene's germline CDR1 is MNHEY and CDR2 SVGAGI. The V end was cut by 6 bases, the J end by 6 bases, with 15 bases between. This CDR3 is built from 14 residues. The CDR3 region has the DNA TGTGCCAGCAGCCCCGGGCAGGGAGTTCAGCCCCAGCATTTT. It specifies CASSPGQGVQPQHF.